This record covers a single TCR beta chain. Ten or more counts support this clonotype. Its target antigen remains unknown. No much larger clone is present one base from it, and per-base qualities are unavailable. The listed sequencing device is Illumina HiSeq 2500. TCR beta libraries were prepared by quantitative 5'-RACE with molecular barcodes. The original pipeline was this. A new computational method, built on a probabilistic model of VDJ rearrangement, was used to identify disease-linked TCR variants. The public reads were quality trimmed at Q25 with fastp and then assembled into clones with MiXCR by TCRdb, keeping productive beta chains. Each entry merges the rows of one CDR3 protein and shows their most common DNA and genes. For this entry, the V and J calls and clone size follow TCRdb and not the study's own pipeline. In this sample the table shows approximately 520,000 distinct CDR3 sequences, approximately 5% of which occur a single time. The ten largest make up roughly 3.5% of the sample.

The source of the sample is a study of CD8 T cells in ankylosing spondylitis (dated by TCRdb to 2016 to 2017). General notes on the study: To find TCR variants linked to disease, the study profiled T cell receptor beta repertoires in ankylosing spondylitis patients and healthy donors. The full study cohort comprised approximately 23 ankylosing spondylitis patients and about 110 healthy donors. Samples of peripheral blood were taken, and for ankylosing spondylitis patients, synovial fluid was collected as well. Overall study results and their limits: Some motif variants were previously reported in synovial fluid and blood of reactive arthritis patients, suggesting common disease-initiation mechanisms. The disease-linked clones showed a CD8+ phenotype and occurred at relatively low frequencies in peripheral blood. Blood from ankylosing spondylitis patients appeared to be characterized by a TCR beta motif made up of eight highly homologous amino acid variants. The disease-linked clones were reported as significantly enriched in matched synovial fluid samples from ankylosing spondylitis patients.

After removal of 5 bases from V and 0 bases from J, the junction retains 10 bases not matched to a gene. Via the germline V gene (reference sequence), CDR1 is DFQATT and CDR2 SNEGSKA. From the cysteine through the phenylalanine, the CDR3 covers 16 amino acids. Only the CDR3 DNA stays, 48 bases, in frame from base 1. The rearranged segments are TRBV20-1 and TRBJ2-1; 7 nucleotides in the junction match TRBD2. The clonotype comes from a male donor with ankylosing spondylitis. The sequencing input was blood, either unsorted or a sorted T cell fraction (not recorded which). At the DNA level, the sequence is TGCAGTGCTCCGTTCCTACCGGGGGGCTCCTACAATGAGCAGTTCTTC. The resulting protein is CSAPFLPGGSYNEQFF.